This T cell receptor (beta chain) was profiled in a study of blood T cell repertoires in COVID-19. Study details: Samples taken during acute and convalescent COVID-19 were collected in the United States, Italy and Spain. Nucleic acid was either cDNA or gDNA, and it came from T cells, B-cell-depleted T cells, or PBMCs.

Enrollment of patients from Seattle took place during active infection, with longitudinal follow-up. Original processing notes: Amplification of reference gene primers was used by the study to estimate nucleated cell counts. TCRdb's table, derived via immunoSEQ multiplex PCR, lists solely in-frame clones and lacks some. V and J calls and clone size follow that table, whereas D and trimming were derived from the DNA. The data show about 150,000 clones, about four fifths seen once. Trimming removed 6 bases at V and 2 bases at J, with 10 bases between. CDR3 length: 13 amino acids. Germline CDR1 and CDR2: SNHLY and FYNNEI.

The chain has TRBV2 and TRBJ1-2; D may be TRBD1 (6 bases). This TCR came from a woman at least 80 years old with COVID-19, enrolled during active disease. The sample comprised peripheral blood. The CDR3 protein is CASRGQTNYGYTF. For the CDR3, the DNA is TGTGCCAGCAGGGGACAAACCAACTATGGCTACACCTTC.